The 30 T cell receptor beta chains listed next were all sequenced from one sample in a study of CD8 T cell repertoires and HIV-1 epitope variants (dated by TCRdb to 2018 to 2020). Library preparation employed the immunoSEQ multiplex PCR assay. The clones in this table, taken by TCRdb from immuneACCESS, are in-frame only. Not every clone is retained; where verified, under half of the shortfall comes from an unresolved V gene, and the cause of the rest is unknown. The sample yields 2,500 to 3,000 clones; 67% were counted once. In total, the top ten clones hold around 40% of the sample. Antigens for these TCRs are unknown. Material: cultured CD8+ T cells derived from PBMCs. These receptors came from a male donor with HIV.

This sequence joins TRBV13 and TRBJ2-1; 10 bases match TRBD2. The CDR3 runs to 16 residues. V was pared by 5 bases and J by 7 bases, with 11 bases of the junction left unmatched. Per germline, CDR1 PRHDT and CDR2 FYEKMQ (reference sequence). The CDR3 region is CASSISGRDMLNEQFF. DNA for the CDR3: TGTGCCAGCAGCATCAGCGGGAGGGACATGTTGAATGAGCAGTTCTTC.

This chain joins TRBV21-1 and TRBJ2-3; the table's D call of TRBD2 was not tested on the DNA. TRBV21-1 is recorded as a pseudogene. This CDR3 is 16 amino acids long. This chain's CDR3 is CASSLRTAQIRNTQYF. DNA for the CDR3: TGTGCCAGCAGCTTGCGGACTGCCCAAATACGAAATACGCAGTATTTT.

The chain links TRBV9 to TRBJ2-1; D unresolved. V shed 4 bases and J shed 5 bases, with 7 bases lying between them. Germline V CDR1 and CDR2: SGDLS, YYNGEE. The CDR3 runs to 12 residues. The CDR3 loop reads CASSPPHNEQFF. CDR3 sequence (DNA): TGTGCCAGCAGCCCTCCCCACAATGAGCAGTTCTTC.

This rearrangement joins TRBV6-6 to TRBJ2-1; D gene unclear. This CDR3 region has 16 residues. V was cut by 2 bases and J by 8 bases, with 19 bases left in between. Looked up from germline, CDR1 is MNHNY and CDR2 is SVGAGI (reference sequence). As DNA, the CDR3 is TGTGCCAGCAGTTACGTCAAGATACCCTTGGGTGATGAGCAGTTCTTC. This gives the protein CASSYVKIPLGDEQFF.

The chain carries TRBV18 and TRBJ2-3; 13 nucleotides line up with TRBD2. The CDR3 runs 21 residues. V trimming: 3 bases; J trimming: 1 base; junction bases outside the gene matches: 16. Germline assignment: CDR1 KGHSH and CDR2 LQKENI. The CDR3 bases are TGTGCCAGCTCACCTATCAACGAACTAGCGGGAGGGCCTATGGGCACAGATACGCAGTATTTT. As protein: CASSPINELAGGPMGTDTQYF.

The CDR3 DNA is TGTGCCAGCAGTCCCAGCGGGGGGGCCGCCGATACGCAGTATTTT. This gives the protein CASSPSGGAADTQYF. The chain links TRBV27 to TRBJ2-3; 10 nucleotides agree with TRBD2. This CDR3 contains 15 residues. Germline V lookup: CDR1 MNHEY, CDR2 SMNVEV (reference sequence). Germline trimming cut 5 bases from V and 6 bases from J; bases unmatched to any gene: 8.

This sequence joins TRBV7-9 and TRBJ2-3; D unclear. Germline loops: CDR1 SEHNR, CDR2 FQNEAQ (reference sequence). Trimming cost V 4 bases and J 3 bases, with 5 bases left between them. The CDR3 has 12 residues. The CDR3 region has the DNA TGTGCCAGCAGCTCCGGGACAGATACGCAGTATTTT. This encodes CASSSGTDTQYF.

The chain links TRBV4-2 to TRBJ2-1, with D possibly being TRBD1 or TRBD2 (5 bases each). The CDR3 contains 15 residues. Germline loops: CDR1 LGHNA, CDR2 YNFKEQ. Trimming left V 0 bases short and J 3 bases short, with 9 bases between. CDR3 sequence (DNA): TGTGCCAGCAGCCAAGATGGGGGAGACTACAATGAGCAGTTCTTC. Residues: CASSQDGGDYNEQFF.

V is TRBV11-2 and J is TRBJ2-7; the match to TRBD1 covers 9 bases. The CDR3 contains 14 residues. The V gene's germline CDR1 is SGHAT and CDR2 FQNNGV. Unmatched junction bases numbered 10, after V lost 10 bases and J lost 3 bases. CDR3 sequence reads: CATNPGQGYYEQYF. The CDR3 region has the DNA TGTGCCACCAATCCGGGACAGGGATACTACGAGCAGTACTTC.

The chain couples TRBV28 to TRBJ2-7; D possibly corresponds to TRBD1 (5 bases). V shed 6 bases and J shed 0 bases, with 12 bases lying between them. The CDR3 loop spans 14 amino acids. Germline CDR1 is MDHEN and CDR2 is SYDVKM. CDR3 in DNA: TGTGCCAGCAGCGACAGCCTAAGCTCCTACGAGCAGTACTTC. Protein product: CASSDSLSSYEQYF.

Within the sample, this clone is large. The rearrangement uses TRBV27 and TRBJ1-2; 9 bases fit TRBD1. V lost 6 bases, J lost 3 bases, and 8 bases stayed unmatched. Germline values: CDR1 MNHEY, CDR2 SMNVEV (reference sequence). CDR3 length: 15 residues. The CDR3 loop is CASRSGQGRDYGYTF. As DNA, the CDR3 is TGTGCCAGCAGGAGTGGACAGGGGCGTGACTATGGCTACACCTTC.

V and J are TRBV6-4 and TRBJ1-5; a weak D match, TRBD1 (6 bases). Germline V gene lookup returns CDR1 MRHNA and CDR2 SNTAGT. V shed 10 bases and J shed 0 bases, with 16 bases lying between them. The CDR3 spans 15 residues. The CDR3 DNA reads TGTGCCACCAACCAGGGGAATTATAGCAATCAGCCCCAGCATTTT. It yields the protein CATNQGNYSNQPQHF.

In its sample, this clone is large. This rearrangement joins TRBV2 to TRBJ2-1; D is possibly TRBD2 (7 bases). This CDR3 is built from 14 residues. Per the germline V gene, CDR1 is SNHLY and CDR2 is FYNNEI. The V gene lost 3 bases and the J gene lost 7 bases, with 13 bases spanning the gap. The CDR3, as DNA: TGTGCCAGCAGTGAGGGGGGGACATTGAATGAGCAGTTCTTC. This sequence encodes CASSEGGTLNEQFF.

The gene calls are TRBV10-1 and TRBJ2-1, with 10 positions matching TRBD2. V gave up 3 bases and J gave up 6 bases; unmatched junction bases: 2. The CDR3 is 14 amino acids. In germline, CDR1 is WNHNN, CDR2 SYGVQD (reference sequence). As DNA, the CDR3 is TGCGCCAGCAGTGATCCTAGCGGGAGCAATGAGCAGTTCTTC. It encodes CASSDPSGSNEQFF.

CDR3 sequence: CASSHIAGTGEQYF. DNA of the CDR3: TGTGCCAGCAGCCATATAGCAGGGACAGGGGAGCAGTACTTC. This chain links TRBV7-2 with TRBJ2-7, with 9 bases that match TRBD1. CDR3 length equals 14 residues. V shed 5 bases, J shed 7 bases, and the junction held 9 bases outside the gene matches. CDR1 and CDR2 (germline): SGHTA, FQGNSA. The full variable domain, completed using reference TRBV7-2 and TRBJ2-7, is GAGVSQSPSNKVTEKGKDVELRCDPISGHTALYWYRQSLGQGLEFLIYFQGNSAPDKSGLPSDRFSAERTGGSVSTLTIQRTQQEDSAVYLCASSHIAGTGEQYFGPGTRLTVT.

This clone appeared a few times. The J gene is TRBJ2-3, the V gene TRBV10-3, with 16 bases aligning to TRBD2. The trim removed 6 bases at V and 2 bases at J, leaving 2 bases unmatched. This CDR3 contains 16 residues. CDR1 is ENHRY and CDR2 is SYGVKD in the germline V gene. CDR3: CAIRGLAGGPTDTQYF. The CDR3 DNA follows: TGTGCCATCAGGGGACTAGCGGGAGGGCCCACAGATACGCAGTATTTT.

V gene TRBV7-8 combines with J gene TRBJ1-2, with D possibly TRBD1 on 6 matching bases. This CDR3 has 14 residues. The germline V gene encodes CDR1 SGHVS and CDR2 FQNEAQ. Trimming removed 6 bases from V and 6 bases from J, with 17 bases in between. For the CDR3, the DNA is TGTGCCAGCAGTCGCACCCAGGGGTTCAATGGCTACACCTTC. Residues: CASSRTQGFNGYTF.

The V call is TRBV5-1, the J call TRBJ2-1, with 11 bases that match TRBD2. With V trimmed by 1 base and J by 8 bases, 8 bases remained unmatched. Germline V gene lookup returns CDR1 SGHRS and CDR2 YFSETQ. There are 16 residues in the CDR3. The CDR3 here is CASSLLAGGRSDEQFF. CDR3 nucleotide sequence: TGCGCCAGCAGCTTGTTAGCGGGAGGGAGATCGGATGAGCAGTTCTTC.

This chain links TRBV4-2 with TRBJ2-7, with a tentative D call TRBD1 (6 bases). This CDR3 contains 15 residues. The germline V and J ends were trimmed by 0 bases and 1 base, with 10 bases remaining between them. Germline CDR1 LGHNA, CDR2 YNFKEQ. The CDR3 reads CASSQEDSDSYEQYF. The CDR3, as DNA: TGTGCCAGCAGCCAAGAGGACAGCGATTCCTACGAGCAGTACTTC.

This clone appeared a single time. This chain joins TRBV10-3 and TRBJ2-5; 7 bases align to TRBD1. From germline, CDR1 is ENHRY and CDR2 SYGVKD. V dropped 6 bases and J dropped 0; count of bases not matched to a gene: 4. The CDR3 covers 14 residues. The DNA for the CDR3 is TGTGCCATCAGCCCGGGACAGAACCAAGAGACCCAGTACTTC. Its translation is CAISPGQNQETQYF.

This sequence joins TRBV6-5 and TRBJ2-7; the D is unclear. Germline V CDR1 and CDR2: MNHEY, SVGAGI. V dropped 4 bases and J dropped 0 bases, with 4 bases sitting between them. The CDR3 extends over 12 amino acids. CDR3 residues: CASSSSSYEQYF. Written as DNA, the CDR3 is TGTGCCAGCAGTTCGAGCTCCTACGAGCAGTACTTC.

V gene TRBV9 combines with J gene TRBJ1-1; D is undetermined. Germline assignment: CDR1 SGDLS and CDR2 YYNGEE. Deletions cut 0 bases from V and 2 bases from J, with 17 bases between. There are 17 residues in the CDR3. CDR3 amino acids: CASSVDGGLFSNTEAFF. The CDR3 bases are TGTGCCAGCAGCGTAGATGGAGGGTTATTTTCCAACACTGAAGCTTTCTTT. The entire variable domain, with the rest obtained from reference TRBV9 and TRBJ1-1, is as follows: DSGVTQTPKHLITATGQRVTLRCSPRSGDLSVYWYQQSLDQGLQFLIQYYNGEERAKGNILERFSAQQFPDLHSELNLSSLELGDSALYFCASSVDGGLFSNTEAFFGQGTRLTVV.

The CDR3 DNA sequence: TGCAGCGTTTCAGGTGGGACTAGCGGGAGGGCCGGGGAGACCCAGTACTTC. It specifies CSVSGGTSGRAGETQYF. This sequence joins TRBV29-1 and TRBJ2-5, with 16 positions matching TRBD2. The ends lost 5 bases at V and 5 bases at J; junction bases unmatched: 11. CDR3 size: 17 residues. Germline values: CDR1 SQVTM, CDR2 ANQGSEA.

This sequence joins TRBV7-8 and TRBJ2-4; the match to TRBD1 covers 7 bases. With V trimmed by 2 bases and J by 6 bases, 4 bases remained unmatched. The CDR3 contains 14 residues. The germline gives CDR1 SGHVS, CDR2 FQNEAQ. The chain's CDR3 is CASSLRDRLNIQYF. In nucleotides, the CDR3 is TGTGCCAGCAGCTTAAGGGACAGATTAAACATTCAGTACTTC. Complete variable domain (other parts from reference TRBV7-8 and TRBJ2-4): GAGVSQSPRYKVAKRGQDVALRCDPISGHVSLFWYQQALGQGPEFLTYFQNEAQLDKSGLPSDRFFAERPEGSVSTLKIQRTQQEDSAVYLCASSLRDRLNIQYFGAGTRLSVL.

The chain couples TRBV18 to TRBJ1-1; possibly TRBD1 for D (6 bases). Germline V gives CDR1 KGHSH, CDR2 LQKENI. Trimming cost V 5 bases and J 1 base, with 23 bases left between them. This CDR3 comprises 18 residues. As DNA, the CDR3 is TGTGCCAGCTCAAGTCCTGCAGGGGAAAGTAGCCAGAACACTGAAGCTTTCTTT. Translating it yields CASSSPAGESSQNTEAFF.

The chain carries TRBV14 and TRBJ2-5, with D possibly called TRBD1 or TRBD2 (5 bases each). V was cut by 3 bases and J by 1 base, with 21 bases left in between. The length of the CDR3 is 18 residues. Germline V gene data show CDR1 as SGHDN and CDR2 as FVKESK. CDR3 nucleotides: TGTGCCAGCAGCCACCTCCCTCCCGGGACGACGATCCAAGAGACCCAGTACTTC. Protein product: CASSHLPPGTTIQETQYF.

This rearrangement joins TRBV5-1 to TRBJ2-7; TRBD1 matches 9 bases. The CDR3 has 15 amino acids. V was pared by 2 bases and J by 7 bases, with 10 bases of the junction left unmatched. In germline, CDR1 is SGHRS, CDR2 YFSETQ. CDR3 sequence: CASSFKQGALEEQYF. The CDR3 DNA reads as TGCGCCAGCAGCTTTAAACAGGGGGCATTGGAGGAGCAGTACTTC.

This clone is a singleton in its sample. At one boundary the junction diverges from the germline segment, which might be a read error. This chain links TRBV6-1 with TRBJ2-6; the D gene could be TRBD1 or TRBD2 (5 bases each). Germline CDR1 is MNHNS and CDR2 is SASEGT. The CDR3 has 17 residues. Written as DNA, the CDR3 is TGTGCCATCAGTGAGTCTCTGGGGGTATCTGGGGCCAACGTCCTGACTTTC. This gives the protein CAISESLGVSGANVLTF.

V gene TRBV4-1 combines with J gene TRBJ2-3, with D maybe TRBD1 (5 bases). CDR3 length: 14 amino acids. V was trimmed by 4 bases and J by 3 bases, leaving 11 bases between them. From germline, CDR1 is MGHRA and CDR2 YSYEKL. Here the CDR3 DNA reads TGCGCCAGCAGCCCGACAGCCGGTACAGATACGCAGTATTTT. Translating gives CASSPTAGTDTQYF.

This clone was seen a handful of times. The J gene is TRBJ1-4, the V gene TRBV30, with 7 bases fitting TRBD1. Germline loops: CDR1 GTSNPN, CDR2 SVGIG (reference sequence). There are 14 residues in the CDR3. V dropped 4 bases and J dropped 3; count of bases not matched to a gene: 5. CDR3 in DNA: TGTGCCTGGAACCCGACAGGGTCTAATGAAAAACTGTTTTTT. This gives the protein CAWNPTGSNEKLFF.